One and the same sample provided the 10 T cell receptor beta chains below, sequenced in a study of shared clonotypes between healthy human individuals. TCRdb's copy holds only in-frame clones and misses some; the assay was immunoSEQ multiplex PCR. The data contain about 110,000 clones, more than 65% of them seen just once; the ten biggest clones take up about 25%. Sequencing was done on a sample of memory CD8+ T cells sorted from blood. Subset specified: CD45RO+ cells pooled with CCR7-negative TemRA cells. All receptors derive from a woman aged 25 to 39 in good health.

The rearrangement joins TRBV11-2 to TRBJ1-2; D gene unclear. CDR3 length: 14 residues. V lost 5 bases and J lost 4, with 14 bases in between. The germline V gene has CDR1 SGHAT and CDR2 FQNNGV. The CDR3 DNA reads TGTGCCAGCAGCCATAGTGGTCTACGCTATGGCTACACCTTC. As protein: CASSHSGLRYGYTF.

The chain joins TRBV9 to TRBJ2-7; unclear D gene. The germline V gene encodes CDR1 SGDLS and CDR2 YYNGEE. The V and J ends lost 0 bases and 3 bases respectively, with 10 bases between them. The CDR3 extends over 14 amino acids. CDR3 amino acids: CASSVGGTLYEQYF. In nucleotides, the CDR3 is TGTGCCAGCAGCGTAGGTGGAACACTCTACGAGCAGTACTTC.

The CDR3 here is CASSLGAGGPGNEQFF. DNA for the CDR3: TGTGCCAGCAGCTTAGGCGCGGGAGGGCCAGGGAATGAGCAGTTCTTC. V and J are TRBV13 and TRBJ2-1; 9 nucleotides align to TRBD2. CDR1 and CDR2 (germline): PRHDT, FYEKMQ (reference sequence). V gave up 0 bases and J gave up 7 bases; unmatched junction bases: 7. The CDR3 consists of 16 residues. Variable domain in full (rest from reference TRBV13 and TRBJ2-1): AAGVIQSPRHLIKEKRETATLKCYPIPRHDTVYWYQQGPGQDPQFLISFYEKMQSDKGSIPDRFSAQQFSDYHSELNMSSLELGDSALYFCASSLGAGGPGNEQFFGPGTRLTVL.

The gene calls are TRBV27 and TRBJ2-5; possible D gene TRBD2, 5 bases. The CDR3 loop spans 11 amino acids. The germline V and J ends were trimmed by 5 bases and 7 bases, with 8 bases remaining between them. Germline loops: CDR1 MNHEY, CDR2 SMNVEV (reference sequence). The CDR3 is CASSVAGTQYF. DNA for the CDR3: TGTGCCAGCAGTGTCGCGGGGACCCAGTACTTC.

This clone was seen only once. The rearrangement joins TRBV27 to TRBJ2-5, with 9 bases identical to TRBD2. With 3 bases clipped from V and 5 bases from J, the junction kept 7 bases outside the gene matches. Germline V CDR1 and CDR2: MNHEY, SMNVEV (reference sequence). The length of the CDR3 is 15 residues. The CDR3 is CASSFSGRGGETQYF. CDR3 nucleotides: TGTGCCAGCAGTTTTAGCGGGAGAGGAGGGGAGACCCAGTACTTC.

The CDR3 sequence: CASRKGLAGREQYF. The CDR3 DNA reads as TGTGCCAGCAGAAAGGGACTAGCGGGGAGAGAGCAGTACTTC. The chain has TRBV28 and TRBJ2-7; 13 bases line up with TRBD2. Germline loops: CDR1 MDHEN, CDR2 SYDVKM. This CDR3 is 14 amino acids long. V lost 6 bases, J lost 7 bases, and 6 bases stayed unmatched.

The chain recombines TRBV9 with TRBJ1-2, with 7 bases matching TRBD1. CDR3 length: 13 amino acids. V lost 4 bases and J lost 5; bases outside the gene matches: 5. Germline assignment: CDR1 SGDLS and CDR2 YYNGEE. CDR3 loop: CASSPGTAYGYTF. CDR3 DNA: TGTGCCAGCAGCCCAGGGACAGCTTATGGCTACACCTTC.

The rearrangement links TRBV9 to TRBJ1-1; TRBD1 might be the D (5 bases). From germline, CDR1 is SGDLS and CDR2 YYNGEE. V was pared by 0 bases and J by 0 bases, with 9 bases between. This CDR3 region has 15 residues. CDR3 sequence: CASSVVQGLNTEAFF. Here the CDR3 DNA reads TGTGCCAGCAGCGTAGTTCAGGGACTGAACACTGAAGCTTTCTTT.

This clone was picked up one time. The chain carries TRBV7-6 and TRBJ2-7; unclear D gene. V was trimmed by 0 bases and J by 3 bases, leaving 6 bases between them. The CDR3 spans 13 residues. CDR1 is SGHVS, CDR2 FNYEAQ, per germline. The CDR3 sequence: CASSLASSYEQYF. Here the CDR3 DNA reads TGTGCCAGCAGCTTAGCGTCCAGCTACGAGCAGTACTTC.

This chain connects TRBV7-9 to TRBJ1-1; D gene ambiguous. In germline, CDR1 is SEHNR, CDR2 FQNEAQ (reference sequence). CDR3 length: 13 residues. Trimming stripped 2 bases from V and 1 base from J, with 5 bases between. CDR3 region: CASSLTGNTEAFF. The CDR3 region has the DNA TGTGCCAGCAGCTTAACGGGGAACACTGAAGCTTTCTTT.